The 28 T cell receptor beta chains below come from one sample, sequenced in a study of Ad26.COV2.S vaccination and SARS-CoV-2 variants. Libraries were prepared by immunoSEQ multiplex PCR; TCRdb keeps only in-frame clonotypes and omits some of them. The sample shows a few hundred thousand clones, over 80% of them seen only once. The sample's treatment: some 19 received Ad26.COV2.S at low or high dose, single or two shots; about 5 received placebo; per-sample allocation not given. Sampling happened 63 days after the first vaccine or placebo injection. Here the sequenced sample was peripheral blood, taken in a trial of Ad26.COV2.S vaccine versus placebo. The receptor set was obtained from a person between 18 and 59 years old who received the Ad26.COV2.S COVID-19 vaccine or a placebo.

The chain combines TRBV3-1 (or the pseudogene TRBV3-2) with TRBJ1-6, with D tentatively TRBD1 (5 bases). Trimming shortened V by 0 bases and J by 3 bases, and 6 bases separated the two germline ends. In germline, CDR1 is LGHDT, CDR2 YNNKEL (reference sequence). The CDR3 runs 15 residues. The CDR3 bases are TGTGCCAGCAGCCAAGAGGACATCTATAATTCACCCCTCCACTTT. It translates to CASSQEDIYNSPLHF.

This sequence joins TRBV4-1 and TRBJ2-7, with a tentative D call TRBD1 (6 bases). This CDR3 region has 18 residues. Trimming took 0 bases from V and 2 from J, leaving 20 bases between them. Germline V lookup: CDR1 MGHRA, CDR2 YSYEKL. In DNA, the CDR3 is TGCGCCAGCAGCCAAGATCCTCTCGGACAGAGCTTTACCTACGAGCAGTACTTC. It yields the protein CASSQDPLGQSFTYEQYF.

The CDR3 DNA reads TGTGCCGCAGGACGCCGGGACAGGGGTTATGGCTACACCTTC. Translation: CAAGRRDRGYGYTF. V is TRBV19 and J is TRBJ1-2; TRBD1 aligns across 10 bases. CDR3 length: 14 amino acids. V was pared by 11 bases and J by 5 bases, with 11 bases of the junction left unmatched. Germline V gene sequence: CDR1 LNHDA, CDR2 SQIVND (reference sequence).

CDR3 coding DNA: TGCGCCAGCACGGTCGGGGGAACCTACGAGCAGTACTTC. This encodes CASTVGGTYEQYF. V gene TRBV5-1 combines with J gene TRBJ2-7; possibly TRBD2 for D (6 bases). Between the trimmed V and J ends, which lost 6 bases and 2 bases, there was a span of 12 bases. Germline values: CDR1 SGHRS, CDR2 YFSETQ. The length of the CDR3 is 13 residues.

The rearrangement joins TRBV7-9 to TRBJ1-6; D call uncertain. V was cut by 3 bases and J by 6 bases, with 6 bases left in between. Germline values: CDR1 SEHNR, CDR2 FQNEAQ (reference sequence). The CDR3 is 13 amino acids. CDR3 sequence (DNA): TGTGCCAGCAGCTTTAACAGTAATTCACCCCTCCACTTT. Protein product: CASSFNSNSPLHF.

The V gene is TRBV7-2, the J gene TRBJ1-2; D remains unclear. In germline, CDR1 is SGHTA, CDR2 FQGNSA. V lost 2 bases to trimming and J lost 7 bases, with 17 bases between them. The CDR3 is 15 residues long. The CDR3 spells CASSLWQEPPSGYTF. The CDR3 DNA reads TGTGCCAGCAGCTTATGGCAGGAACCCCCCTCTGGCTACACCTTC.

The V gene is TRBV7-9, the J gene TRBJ1-3; no clear D gene. Germline CDR1 SEHNR, CDR2 FQNEAQ (reference sequence). Trimming removed 0 bases from V and 0 bases from J, with 6 bases in between. CDR3 length equals 15 residues. The CDR3 nucleotides read TGTGCCAGCAGCTTAGCGCTGAACTCTGGAAACACCATATATTTT. The encoded protein is CASSLALNSGNTIYF.

V usage is TRBV2 and J usage is TRBJ1-1, with 7 nucleotides matching TRBD1. Germline CDR1 and CDR2: SNHLY and FYNNEI. Trimming removed 11 bases from V and 4 bases from J; junction bases left unmatched: 10. There are 13 residues in the CDR3. The CDR3 loop is CADRTGASTEAFF. Written as DNA, the CDR3 is TGTGCCGACAGAACAGGGGCGTCCACTGAAGCTTTCTTT.

In its sample, this clone was seen a few times. V gene TRBV7-9 combines with J gene TRBJ1-5; possibly TRBD1 for D (5 bases). CDR3 size: 16 residues. V was pared by 0 bases and J by 0 bases, with 9 bases between. CDR1 and CDR2 (germline): SEHNR, FQNEAQ (reference sequence). The CDR3 loop reads CASSLARGSSNQPQHF. CDR3 in DNA: TGTGCCAGCAGCTTAGCGCGGGGCAGTAGCAATCAGCCCCAGCATTTT. The full variable domain, rest sourced from reference TRBV7-9 and TRBJ1-5, is DTGVSQNPRHKITKRGQNVTFRCDPISEHNRLYWYRQTLGQGPEFLTYFQNEAQLEKSRLLSDRFSAERPKGSFSTLEIQRTEQGDSAMYLCASSLARGSSNQPQHFGDGTRLSIL.

This clone occurred once. This chain uses TRBV18 with TRBJ1-1; tentatively, D is TRBD1 (6 bases). CDR1 and CDR2 (germline): KGHSH, LQKENI. CDR3 length: 15 residues. Deletions cut 1 base from V and 1 base from J, with 10 bases between. The CDR3 reads CASSPRRQENTEAFF. The CDR3 nucleotides are TGTGCCAGCTCACCACGACGACAGGAGAACACTGAAGCTTTCTTT.

V gene TRBV28 combines with J gene TRBJ1-6; D may be TRBD1 (5 bases). V lost 3 bases and J lost 7, with 13 bases in between. The CDR3 extends over 15 amino acids. Germline V gives CDR1 MDHEN, CDR2 SYDVKM. CDR3 protein: CASSFLRQGNSPLHF. As DNA, the CDR3 is TGTGCCAGCAGTTTTCTAAGGCAGGGAAATTCACCCCTCCACTTT.

The sample holds a few counts of this clone. The chain is built from TRBV7-9 and TRBJ2-7; TRBD1 is a possible D gene (5 bases). Deletions cut 4 bases from V and 1 base from J, with 11 bases between. The CDR3 is made up of 14 amino acids. From germline, CDR1 is SEHNR and CDR2 FQNEAQ (reference sequence). The CDR3, as DNA: TGTGCCAGCAGCTCCGTTGACAGATCCTACGAGCAGTACTTC. Translation gives CASSSVDRSYEQYF.

The rearrangement joins TRBV25-1 to TRBJ1-3, with a weak D call TRBD1 (5 bases). V lost 4 bases and J lost 0, with 16 bases in between. Germline CDR1 is MGHDK and CDR2 is SYGVNS. CDR3 size: 17 residues. CDR3 coding DNA: TGTGCCAGCAGTGCACGGCAGGGCCTTCTCTCTGGAAACACCATATATTTT. Amino acids: CASSARQGLLSGNTIYF.

The V gene is TRBV4-3, the J gene TRBJ1-1; D is unclear. The CDR3 length is 15 residues. The germline V gene encodes CDR1 LGHNA and CDR2 YSLEER. V lost 5 bases and J lost 1, with 14 bases in between. CDR3 DNA: TGCGCCAGCAGCTTAGTAAGAGCCCCGAACACTGAAGCTTTCTTT. Its translation is CASSLVRAPNTEAFF.

This clone has just one count. This chain links TRBV2 with TRBJ1-2; 7 bases match TRBD1. The V gene end was trimmed by 9 bases and the J gene end by 7 bases; junction bases not matched to a gene: 8. The CDR3 spans 12 residues. CDR1 is SNHLY and CDR2 is FYNNEI in the germline V gene. CDR3 DNA: TGTGCCAGTCGACAGGGTGCGCGTGGCTACACCTTC. This codes for CASRQGARGYTF.

This chain uses TRBV28 with TRBJ2-1; 7 nucleotides line up with TRBD1. J lost 4 bases, V lost 4 bases, and 10 bases had no gene match. The CDR3 is 16 residues long. Looked up from germline, CDR1 is MDHEN and CDR2 is SYDVKM. The CDR3, as DNA: TGTGCCAGCAGTTCGCCGAGGCAGGGGGTGTACAATGAGCAGTTCTTC. Protein sequence: CASSSPRQGVYNEQFF.

The chain has TRBV12-3 or TRBV12-4 and TRBJ2-1; 11 nucleotides line up with TRBD2. J was trimmed by 15 bases and V by 6 bases; bases with no gene match: 10. This CDR3 is built from 13 residues. In DNA form, the CDR3 reads TGTGCCAGCAGAGTAGCGGGGGGGCCGCCGGTGTTCTTC. Translating gives CASRVAGGPPVFF.

The chain recombines TRBV6-5 with TRBJ2-5; the match to TRBD1 covers 11 bases. The CDR3 consists of 14 residues. V was pared by 4 bases and J by 5 bases, with 3 bases of the junction left unmatched. CDR1 and CDR2 (germline): MNHEY, SVGAGI. The CDR3 region has the DNA TGTGCCAGCAGTTCCCGGGACAGGGGGGAGACCCAGTACTTC. This gives the protein CASSSRDRGETQYF.

The J gene is TRBJ1-5, the V gene TRBV27; the D is unclear. Germline values: CDR1 MNHEY, CDR2 SMNVEV (reference sequence). CDR3 length: 14 amino acids. Deletions cut 6 bases from V and 3 bases from J, with 12 bases between. The CDR3 DNA reads TGTGCCAGCAGCCCCAGACCGTACAATCAGCCCCAGCATTTT. It translates to CASSPRPYNQPQHF.

The chain couples TRBV6-6 to TRBJ2-1; 9 bases line up with TRBD1. The CDR3 is 13 amino acids. J was trimmed by 6 bases and V by 8 bases; bases with no gene match: 5. The germline V gene has CDR1 MNHNY and CDR2 SVGAGI (reference sequence). The CDR3 here is CASRDRAGNEQFF. The CDR3 coding sequence is TGTGCCAGCCGGGACAGGGCGGGCAATGAGCAGTTCTTC.

The chain recombines TRBV18 with TRBJ1-6; 8 positions agree with TRBD1. The CDR3 extends over 18 amino acids. CDR1 is KGHSH and CDR2 is LQKENI in the germline V gene. V dropped 3 bases and J dropped 7; count of bases not matched to a gene: 14. The CDR3 protein is CASSPLPGTGGGNSPLHF. CDR3 sequence (DNA): TGTGCCAGCTCACCTCTCCCTGGGACAGGCGGGGGAAATTCACCCCTCCACTTT.

Comment on this clone: One end of the junction does not line up with germline, which may come from a read error. V gene TRBV30 combines with J gene TRBJ2-4, with 8 nucleotides matching TRBD1. The CDR3 loop spans 12 amino acids. Per the germline V gene, CDR1 is GTSNPN and CDR2 is SVGIG (reference sequence). CDR3 DNA: TGTGCCTGGAGTCAATCCCAGGGGGCGAAGTCCTTC. Translated, it gives CAWSQSQGAKSF.

V usage is TRBV5-6 and J usage is TRBJ2-7, with 12 bases lining up with TRBD2. Germline V gives CDR1 SGHDT, CDR2 YYEEEE. The trim removed 4 bases at V and 5 bases at J, leaving 13 bases unmatched. CDR3 length equals 17 residues. CDR3 residues: CASSREVPGLAGHEQYF. CDR3 DNA: TGTGCCAGCAGCCGTGAAGTCCCGGGACTAGCGGGCCACGAGCAGTACTTC. Full variable domain (rest looked up from reference TRBV5-6 and TRBJ2-7): DAGVTQSPTHLIKTRGQQVTLRCSPKSGHDTVSWYQQALGQGPQFIFQYYEEEERQRGNFPDRFSGHQFPNYSSELNVNALLLGDSALYLCASSREVPGLAGHEQYFGPGTRLTVT.

The CDR3: CASSQAGGPAKNIQYF. The DNA of the CDR3 is TGTGCCAGCAGCCAAGCGGGGGGTCCAGCCAAAAACATTCAGTACTTC. V gene TRBV14 combines with J gene TRBJ2-4; 7 bases align to TRBD2. V was pared by 1 base and J by 0 bases, with 3 bases of the junction left unmatched. Germline V gene sequence: CDR1 SGHDN, CDR2 FVKESK. The CDR3 contains 16 residues.

The gene calls are TRBV19 and TRBJ1-1, with a tentative D call TRBD1 (6 bases). V lost 3 bases, J lost 14 bases, and 16 bases lay in between. CDR3 length: 12 residues. Germline V CDR1 and CDR2: LNHDA, SQIVND (reference sequence). The CDR3 protein is CASSIGGGSIFF. In DNA form, the CDR3 reads TGTGCCAGTAGTATTGGGGGGGGCAGTATCTTCTTT.

The chain links TRBV6-2 or TRBV6-3 to TRBJ2-5; possibly TRBD2 for D (5 bases). Deletions cut 2 bases from V and 0 bases from J, with 10 bases between. The germline V gene has CDR1 MNHEY and CDR2 SVGEGT. The CDR3 has 15 amino acids. The CDR3 nucleotides read TGTGCCAGCAGTTACAACTTCGGGGACCAAGAGACCCAGTACTTC. Protein product: CASSYNFGDQETQYF.

The chain joins TRBV19 to TRBJ2-1; D possibly matches TRBD1 or TRBD2 (5 bases each). The CDR3 totals 14 residues. Germline V gene sequence: CDR1 LNHDA, CDR2 SQIVND (reference sequence). V lost 6 bases and J 4 bases, leaving 13 bases between the germline ends. The CDR3 loop reads CASSYRDLYNEQFF. CDR3 sequence (DNA): TGTGCCAGTAGCTACCGGGACCTATACAATGAGCAGTTCTTC.

The chain uses TRBV27 and TRBJ1-2; TRBD1 agrees at 8 bases. The CDR3 sequence is 14 residues long. With 6 bases clipped from V and 2 bases from J, the junction kept 5 bases outside the gene matches. Looked up from germline, CDR1 is MNHEY and CDR2 is SMNVEV (reference sequence). CDR3 in DNA: TGTGCCAGCAGCACGGGACAGGACAACTATGGCTACACCTTC. This translates into CASSTGQDNYGYTF.